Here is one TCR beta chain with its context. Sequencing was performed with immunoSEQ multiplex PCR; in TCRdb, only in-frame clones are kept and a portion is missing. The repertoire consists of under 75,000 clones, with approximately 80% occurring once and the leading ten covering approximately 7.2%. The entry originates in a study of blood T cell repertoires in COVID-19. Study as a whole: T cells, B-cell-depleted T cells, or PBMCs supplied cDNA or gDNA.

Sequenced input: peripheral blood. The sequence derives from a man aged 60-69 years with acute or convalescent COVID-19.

CDR3 sequence reads: CASSAPGGSSYNEQFF. CDR3 sequence (DNA): TGTGCCAGCAGCGCCCCTGGGGGGAGCTCCTACAATGAGCAGTTCTTC. This chain uses TRBV9 with TRBJ2-1; D perhaps matches TRBD2 (6 bases). This CDR3 is built from 16 residues. Germline loops: CDR1 SGDLS, CDR2 YYNGEE. V was clipped by 3 bases and J by 0 bases, with 13 bases between them.